This T cell receptor beta chain emerged from a study of blood T cell repertoires in COVID-19. Study-level information: The analysed material was cDNA or gDNA that came from T cells, B-cell-depleted T cells, or PBMCs.

Original processing methods: Nucleated cell counts were estimated from reference gene primer amplification. Using immunoSEQ multiplex PCR, the repertoire was profiled, and TCRdb retains in-frame clones only, with some absent. Clone size and V and J calls were adopted from that table, with D and trimming inferred from the DNA. The profile shows some 150,000 clones, roughly 80% of them singletons. Losses at the gene ends were 5 bases for V and 13 bases for J; bases not matched to a gene: 4. The length of the CDR3 is 11 residues. Germline V lookup: CDR1 DFQATT, CDR2 SNEGSKA (reference sequence). The clonotype was recovered from a man aged 55 to 69 with acute or convalescent COVID-19. Sequencing was done on a sample of peripheral blood. This chain joins TRBV20-1 and TRBJ1-4; TRBD1 agrees at 10 bases. CDR3 loop: CSAARDRGLFF. CDR3 coding DNA: TGCAGTGCTGCCCGGGACAGGGGACTGTTTTTT.